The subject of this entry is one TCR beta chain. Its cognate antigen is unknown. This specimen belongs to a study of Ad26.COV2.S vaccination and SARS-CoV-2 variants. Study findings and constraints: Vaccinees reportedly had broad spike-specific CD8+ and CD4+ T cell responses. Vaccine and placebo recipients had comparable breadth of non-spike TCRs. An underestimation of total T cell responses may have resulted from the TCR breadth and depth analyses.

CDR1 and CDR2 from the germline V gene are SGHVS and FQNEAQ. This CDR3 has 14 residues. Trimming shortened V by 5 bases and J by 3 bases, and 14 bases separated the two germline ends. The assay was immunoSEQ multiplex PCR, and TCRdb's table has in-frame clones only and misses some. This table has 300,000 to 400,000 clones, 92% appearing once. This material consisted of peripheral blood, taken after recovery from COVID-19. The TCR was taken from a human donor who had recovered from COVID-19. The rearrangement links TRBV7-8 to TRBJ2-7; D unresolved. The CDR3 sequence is CASSLPGQNYEQYF. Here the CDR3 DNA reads TGTGCCAGCAGCCTCCCCGGGCAAAACTACGAGCAGTACTTC.